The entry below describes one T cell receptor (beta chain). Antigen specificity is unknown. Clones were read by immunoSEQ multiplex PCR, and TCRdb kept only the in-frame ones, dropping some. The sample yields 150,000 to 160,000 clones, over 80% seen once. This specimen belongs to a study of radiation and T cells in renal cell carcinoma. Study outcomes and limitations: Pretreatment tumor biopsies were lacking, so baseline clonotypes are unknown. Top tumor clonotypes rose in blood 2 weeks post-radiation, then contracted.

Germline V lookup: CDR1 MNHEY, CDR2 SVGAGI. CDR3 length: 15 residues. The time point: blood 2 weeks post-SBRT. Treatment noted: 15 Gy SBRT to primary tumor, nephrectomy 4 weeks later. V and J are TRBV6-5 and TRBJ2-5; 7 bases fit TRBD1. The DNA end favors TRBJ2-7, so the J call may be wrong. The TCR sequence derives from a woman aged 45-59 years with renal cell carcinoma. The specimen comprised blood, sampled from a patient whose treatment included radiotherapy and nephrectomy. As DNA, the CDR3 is TGTGCCAGCAGCCAACACCGACAGGGAAACCACGAGCAGTACTTC. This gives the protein CASSQHRQGNHEQYF.